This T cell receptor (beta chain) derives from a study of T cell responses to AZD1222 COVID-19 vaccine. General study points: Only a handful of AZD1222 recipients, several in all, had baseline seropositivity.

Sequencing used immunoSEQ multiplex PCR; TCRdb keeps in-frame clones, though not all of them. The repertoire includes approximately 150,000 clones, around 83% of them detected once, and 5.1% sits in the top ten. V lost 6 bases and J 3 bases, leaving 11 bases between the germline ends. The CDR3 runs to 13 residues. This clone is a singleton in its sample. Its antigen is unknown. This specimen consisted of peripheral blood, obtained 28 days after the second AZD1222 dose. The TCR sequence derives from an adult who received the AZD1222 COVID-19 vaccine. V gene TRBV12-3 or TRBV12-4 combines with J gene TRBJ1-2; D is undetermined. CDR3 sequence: CASSLVMDYGYTF. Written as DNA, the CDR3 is TGTGCCAGCAGCCTTGTAATGGACTATGGCTACACCTTC.